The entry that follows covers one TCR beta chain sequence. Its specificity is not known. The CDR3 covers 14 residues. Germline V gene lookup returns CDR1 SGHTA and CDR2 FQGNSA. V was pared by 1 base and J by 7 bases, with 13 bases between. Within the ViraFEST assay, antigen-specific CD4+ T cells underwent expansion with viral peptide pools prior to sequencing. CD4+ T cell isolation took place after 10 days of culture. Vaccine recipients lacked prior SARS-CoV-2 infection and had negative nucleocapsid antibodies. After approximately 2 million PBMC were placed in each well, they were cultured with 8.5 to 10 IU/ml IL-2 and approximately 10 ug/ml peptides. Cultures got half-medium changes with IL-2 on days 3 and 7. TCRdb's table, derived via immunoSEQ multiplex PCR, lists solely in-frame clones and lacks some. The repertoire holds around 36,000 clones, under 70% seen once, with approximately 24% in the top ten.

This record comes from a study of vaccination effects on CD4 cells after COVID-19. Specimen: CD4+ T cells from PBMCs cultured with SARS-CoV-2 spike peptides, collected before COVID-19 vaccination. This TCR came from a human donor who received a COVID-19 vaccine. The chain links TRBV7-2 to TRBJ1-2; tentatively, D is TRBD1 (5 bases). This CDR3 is CASSLEAGLRGYTF. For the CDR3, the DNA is TGTGCCAGCAGCTTAGAGGCAGGGTTGCGTGGCTACACCTTC.